This TCR beta chain was observed in a study of siplizumab effects on memory and regulatory T cells. Study-level results: Siplizumab produced a significant drop in alloreactive sequences attributable to unstimulated CD4+ memory cells.

The V and J ends lost 0 bases and 7 bases respectively, with 9 bases between them. The CDR3 contains 13 residues. The germline V gene encodes CDR1 SNHLY and CDR2 FYNNEI. A remark on this clone: The antigen is unknown.

Sequencing was performed with immunoSEQ multiplex PCR; in TCRdb, only in-frame clones are kept and a portion is missing. The sample consists of roughly 11,000 clones, approximately 50% of them appearing once. Coculture of the mixed lymphocyte reaction cells took place at 37 degrees C and lasted more than 5 days. This receptor was identified in a human donor in good health; the cells came from an allogeneic mixed lymphocyte reaction. Some clones in this sample may be carry-over from other donors' samples. The sample taken for sequencing was CFSE-low (dividing) CD8+ T cells sorted from an allogeneic mixed lymphocyte reaction. The V gene is TRBV2, the J gene TRBJ1-1, with a weak D call TRBD1 (5 bases). The chain's CDR3 is CASSEAGQVEAFF. CDR3 in DNA: TGTGCCAGCAGTGAAGCGGGGCAGGTTGAAGCTTTCTTT.